This T cell receptor (beta chain) is drawn from a study of blood T cell repertoires in COVID-19. The table lists this clone with a few counts. CDR1 and CDR2 (germline): ENHRY, SYGVKD. The CDR3 has 16 amino acids. V was cut by 0 bases and J by 9 bases, with 15 bases left in between. Assay: immunoSEQ multiplex PCR; the TCRdb copy retains only in-frame clones and omits some. The sample lists 150,000 to 200,000 clones, approximately 92% occurring once. Sequencing was performed on peripheral blood. This receptor was identified in a middle-aged man with acute or convalescent COVID-19. The V call is TRBV10-3, the J call TRBJ1-6; D is possibly TRBD1 (6 bases). The CDR3 loop reads CAISESPGQGPSPLHF. For the CDR3, the DNA is TGTGCCATCAGTGAGTCGCCCGGGCAGGGGCCTTCACCCCTCCACTTT.